This T cell receptor (beta chain) was captured by sequencing in a study of circulating CD8 cells and anti-PD-1 response in melanoma. Study observations and caveats: No tumor material was available, so peptide assays assessed reactivity.

In this sample, this clonotype is large. The antigen is unknown. Using approximately 14 ng of total RNA, TCR libraries were made with the QIAseq Immune Repertoire TCR panel. A single record per CDR3 protein comes from TCRdb applying MiXCR to the reads. The sample has over 300 distinct CDR3 sequences; 10% to 15% are singletons. Sorting of live CD3+CD8+TCRalphabeta+ cells by PD-1 and/or TIGIT gave four subsets. Germline CDR1 and CDR2: LNHDA and SQIVND (reference sequence). CDR3 length: 15 residues. J was trimmed by 3 bases and V by 5 bases; bases with no gene match: 8. Sample: CD8+ T cells from PBMCs, taken at baseline or after one month of anti-PD-1 therapy (not recorded which). The chain uses TRBV19 and TRBJ1-2; 8 nucleotides align to TRBD1. The receptor comes from a human donor with melanoma. The CDR3 DNA reads TGTGCCAGTAGTTTCCAGGGGGCGTTCGACTATGGCTACACCTTC. Translation: CASSFQGAFDYGYTF.